This TCR beta chain was captured in a study of blood T cell repertoires in COVID-19. Turning to the study itself: PBMCs, B-cell-depleted T cells, or T cells provided the cDNA or gDNA that made up the material.

Data came from immunoSEQ multiplex PCR; TCRdb stores just in-frame clones and leaves some out. The top ten clones hold 4.6% of a sample with roughly 230,000 clones, roughly 89% of them seen once. There are 15 residues in the CDR3. CDR1 is MNHEY and CDR2 is SVGAGI in the germline V gene. J was trimmed by 5 bases and V by 5 bases; bases with no gene match: 10. The sequenced sample was peripheral blood. The gene calls are TRBV6-5 and TRBJ2-3; 7 nucleotides match TRBD2. The clonotype originates from a woman in her thirties or forties who had recovered from COVID-19. This CDR3 is CASSRDIGGEDTQYF. DNA of the CDR3: TGTGCCAGCAGTAGGGATATTGGGGGGGAAGATACGCAGTATTTT.